The 27 T cell receptor beta chains below all came from one sample that was sequenced in a study of shared clonotypes between healthy human individuals. Naive CD8 cells lacked CD45RO and underwent positive selection for CCR7, leaving out terminally differentiated effector memory CD45RA+ cells. Assay used: immunoSEQ multiplex PCR; TCRdb lists only in-frame clones, some missing. This table has 1.5 million to 2.5 million clones, less than 95% appearing once. The sample taken for sequencing was naive CD8+ T cells sorted from blood. These receptors came from a man aged 18 to 29 in good health.

This chain uses TRBV9 with TRBJ2-7; D is perhaps TRBD2 (5 bases). The germline V gene encodes CDR1 SGDLS and CDR2 YYNGEE. The CDR3 sequence is 15 residues long. V gave up 1 base and J gave up 0 bases, with 11 bases separating them. CDR3 region: CASSVSPGNSYEQYF. CDR3 bases: TGTGCCAGCAGCGTAAGTCCCGGGAACTCCTACGAGCAGTACTTC.

Regarding this clone: Other DNA sequences from this sample encode an identical CDR3 as well. The rearrangement joins TRBV5-4 to TRBJ2-7; TRBD1 aligns across 8 bases. The CDR3 has 15 amino acids. J was trimmed by 3 bases and V by 2 bases; bases with no gene match: 7. The V gene's germline CDR1 is SGHNT and CDR2 YYREEE (reference sequence). CDR3 amino acids: CASSLGGTGDYEQYF. The CDR3 DNA sequence: TGTGCCAGCAGCTTAGGGGGGACAGGAGACTACGAGCAGTACTTC.

The V and J genes are TRBV7-2 and TRBJ2-1; TRBD1 might be the D (6 bases). With 0 bases removed from V and 4 bases from J, the gap between germline ends came to 13 bases. Germline CDR1 reads SGHTA; CDR2 reads FQGNSA. The CDR3 runs 16 residues. CDR3 amino acids: CASSLAVQGMYNEQFF. The CDR3 DNA reads as TGTGCCAGCAGCTTAGCGGTACAGGGAATGTACAATGAGCAGTTCTTC.

This chain connects TRBV14 to TRBJ2-3, with D uncertain. This CDR3 comprises 15 residues. The V and J ends lost 0 bases and 3 bases respectively, with 10 bases between them. Germline CDR1 SGHDN, CDR2 FVKESK. The CDR3 DNA follows: TGTGCCAGCAGCCAAGATGAGGCCAATACAGATACGCAGTATTTT. Its translation is CASSQDEANTDTQYF.

The genes are TRBV4-3 and TRBJ2-1; 8 positions agree with TRBD1. CDR1 is LGHNA and CDR2 is YSLEER in the germline V gene. V lost 1 base and J lost 4; bases outside the gene matches: 15. The CDR3 loop spans 19 amino acids. The CDR3 DNA is TGCGCCAGCAGCCAAGGACAAGGACAGGGTTGGAGGGGATACAATGAGCAGTTCTTC. It codes for CASSQGQGQGWRGYNEQFF.

About this clone: This same CDR3 is encoded by further DNA sequences in the sample. The chain employs TRBV5-1 and TRBJ2-7; TRBD1 agrees at 8 bases. The junction had 1 base not matched to a gene; V was cut back by 1 base and J by 4 bases. CDR1 SGHRS and CDR2 YFSETQ come from the germline V gene. The CDR3 runs to 13 residues. Here the CDR3 DNA reads TGCGCCAGCAGCTTGAACAGGGGGTACGAGCAGTACTTC. This sequence encodes CASSLNRGYEQYF. The complete variable domain, with remaining parts taken from reference TRBV5-1 and TRBJ2-7, reads KAGVTQTPRYLIKTRGQQVTLSCSPISGHRSVSWYQQTPGQGLQFLFEYFSETQRNKGNFPGRFSGRQFSNSRSEMNVSTLELGDSALYLCASSLNRGYEQYFGPGTRLTVT.

The chain links TRBV19 to TRBJ2-5; 11 nucleotides agree with TRBD1. V lost 3 bases, J lost 4 bases, and 7 bases stayed unmatched. Germline CDR1 LNHDA, CDR2 SQIVND (reference sequence). The length of the CDR3 is 16 residues. The CDR3, as DNA: TGTGCCAGTAGTATGGTCTTGGGACAGGGGGGAGAGACCCAGTACTTC. Protein sequence: CASSMVLGQGGETQYF.

This clone has just one count. The rearrangement uses TRBV2 and TRBJ2-5, with a weak D call TRBD1 (6 bases). Looked up from germline, CDR1 is SNHLY and CDR2 is FYNNEI. Trimming pared 6 bases from V and 2 bases from J, leaving 10 bases between. There are 13 residues in the CDR3. CDR3 bases: TGTGCCAGCAGAGGACAGATACAAGAGACCCAGTACTTC. As protein: CASRGQIQETQYF.

The chain carries TRBV7-6 and TRBJ2-3; D not resolved. Germline CDR1 SGHVS, CDR2 FNYEAQ. V dropped 1 base and J dropped 4 bases, with 9 bases sitting between them. CDR3 length equals 14 residues. Here the CDR3 reads CASSLVVGPDTQYF. DNA of the CDR3: TGTGCCAGCAGCTTAGTAGTCGGGCCAGATACGCAGTATTTT. Looking up the rest from reference TRBV7-6 and TRBJ2-3 gives the full variable domain: GAGVSQSPRYKVTKRGQDVALRCDPISGHVSLYWYRQALGQGPEFLTYFNYEAQQDKSGLPNDRFSAERPEGSISTLTIQRTEQRDSAMYRCASSLVVGPDTQYFGPGTRLTVL.

V and J are TRBV4-1 and TRBJ2-1, with 12 bases lining up with TRBD1. CDR3 length equals 15 residues. V shed 2 bases and J 10 bases; nucleotides not matched to a gene: 6. Germline CDR1 reads MGHRA; CDR2 reads YSYEKL. The DNA of the CDR3 is TGCGCCAGCAGCCAACGGGACAGGGGGCTCGAGGAGCAGTTCTTC. This encodes CASSQRDRGLEEQFF.

The V call is TRBV6-5, the J call TRBJ2-1; no clear D gene. CDR1 and CDR2 from the germline V gene are MNHEY and SVGAGI. The CDR3 sequence is 13 residues long. Trimming removed 7 bases at V and 2 bases at J, with 9 bases between. CDR3 protein: CASTSGAYNEQFF. CDR3 coding DNA: TGTGCCAGCACCTCAGGCGCCTACAATGAGCAGTTCTTC.

This clone was detected once. The V gene is TRBV27, the J gene TRBJ1-1; unclear D gene. The V and J ends lost 2 bases and 7 bases respectively, with 23 bases between them. Germline CDR1 reads MNHEY; CDR2 reads SMNVEV (reference sequence). There are 17 residues in the CDR3. This CDR3 reads CASSLTPSDSRWGEAFF. CDR3 in DNA: TGTGCCAGCAGTTTAACCCCTTCTGACTCCCGGTGGGGTGAAGCTTTCTTT.

V gene TRBV4-1 combines with J gene TRBJ2-2, with TRBD2 matching 8 bases. CDR1 is MGHRA and CDR2 is YSYEKL in the germline V gene. The CDR3 sequence is 17 residues long. Unmatched junction bases numbered 8, after V lost 0 bases and J lost 5 bases. The CDR3 sequence is CASSQDLASGLTGELFF. The DNA for the CDR3 is TGCGCCAGCAGCCAAGATCTGGCTAGCGGGCTTACCGGGGAGCTGTTTTTT.

The chain joins TRBV7-9 to TRBJ2-1; either TRBD1 or TRBD2 may supply D (5 bases each). CDR3 length equals 13 residues. Germline loops: CDR1 SEHNR, CDR2 FQNEAQ (reference sequence). Trimming left V 2 bases short and J 10 bases short, with 12 bases between. DNA of the CDR3: TGTGCCAGCAGCTTAACGGGACCGGGCGAGCAGTTCTTC. Translated: CASSLTGPGEQFF.

This chain links TRBV4-1 with TRBJ2-5; 8 nucleotides match TRBD1. Germline V gene sequence: CDR1 MGHRA, CDR2 YSYEKL. CDR3 length: 14 amino acids. J was trimmed by 2 bases and V by 3 bases; bases with no gene match: 2. CDR3 nucleotide sequence: TGCGCCAGCAGCCAGGGGGACAGGCAAGAGACCCAGTACTTC. Amino acids: CASSQGDRQETQYF.

In regard to this clone: Additional DNA sequences in this sample encode the identical CDR3. The chain couples TRBV5-6 to TRBJ2-5; D is unclear. Germline CDR1 is SGHDT and CDR2 is YYEEEE. The CDR3 covers 11 residues. Trimming took off 2 bases at V and 5 bases at J, with 4 bases between the two ends. CDR3 loop: CASSFGETQYF. The CDR3 DNA follows: TGTGCCAGCAGCTTCGGTGAGACCCAGTACTTC.

In this sample, this clone turned up once. This sequence joins TRBV5-4 and TRBJ1-2; D is ambiguous. Between the trimmed V and J ends, which lost 2 bases and 4 bases, there was a span of 12 bases. The CDR3 totals 14 residues. Germline CDR1 and CDR2: SGHNT and YYREEE (reference sequence). In DNA, the CDR3 is TGTGCCAGCAGCTTTTTGGGTCCCTCCTATGGCTACACCTTC. Translating it yields CASSFLGPSYGYTF.

The genes are TRBV19 and TRBJ1-5; TRBD1 agrees at 7 bases. Germline loops: CDR1 LNHDA, CDR2 SQIVND (reference sequence). J lost 5 bases, V lost 4 bases, and 14 bases had no gene match. The CDR3 has 17 amino acids. CDR3 sequence reads: CASSTLTGLEVDQPQHF. In DNA form, the CDR3 reads TGTGCCAGTAGTACCCTGACAGGGTTGGAGGTGGATCAGCCCCAGCATTTT. Variable domain in full (rest from reference TRBV19 and TRBJ1-5): DGGITQSPKYLFRKEGQNVTLSCEQNLNHDAMYWYRQDPGQGLRLIYYSQIVNDFQKGDIAEGYSVSREKKESFPLTVTSAQKNPTAFYLCASSTLTGLEVDQPQHFGDGTRLSIL.

The rearrangement links TRBV6-6 to TRBJ2-2, with 7 bases fitting TRBD1. The CDR3 sequence is 14 residues long. The germline gives CDR1 MNHNY, CDR2 SVGAGI (reference sequence). The ends lost 5 bases at V and 3 bases at J; junction bases unmatched: 3. In DNA, the CDR3 is TGTGCCAGCAGTACCGACAGGGACACCGGGGAGCTGTTTTTT. Translation: CASSTDRDTGELFF.

The CDR3 loop is CASSPGQGLPYVETQYF. In nucleotides, the CDR3 is TGTGCCAGCAGCCCGGGACAGGGCCTTCCCTATGTGGAGACCCAGTACTTC. The chain employs TRBV27 and TRBJ2-5; 9 bases align to TRBD1. The CDR3 spans 17 residues. Looked up from germline, CDR1 is MNHEY and CDR2 is SMNVEV (reference sequence). The ends lost 6 bases at V and 5 bases at J; junction bases unmatched: 16.

The chain links TRBV28 to TRBJ2-3; D possibly corresponds to TRBD2 (7 bases). From germline, CDR1 is MDHEN and CDR2 SYDVKM. Trimming cost V 3 bases and J 5 bases, with 15 bases left between them. The CDR3 loop spans 15 amino acids. The CDR3 DNA is TGTGCCAGCAGTTTCGGGGGGCGGCCCTTAGATACGCAGTATTTT. Amino acid sequence: CASSFGGRPLDTQYF. The full variable domain, completed using reference TRBV28 and TRBJ2-3, is DVKVTQSSRYLVKRTGEKVFLECVQDMDHENMFWYRQDPGLGLRLIYFSYDVKMKEKGDIPEGYSVSREKKERFSLILESASTNQTSMYLCASSFGGRPLDTQYFGPGTRLTVL.

The V gene is TRBV9, the J gene TRBJ2-3, with D tentatively TRBD1 or TRBD2 (5 bases each). The V end was cut by 3 bases, the J end by 6 bases, with 17 bases between. Germline V gene lookup returns CDR1 SGDLS and CDR2 YYNGEE. The CDR3 has 15 residues. This CDR3 is CASSAGASDVDTQYF. Here the CDR3 DNA reads TGTGCCAGCAGCGCCGGGGCTTCCGATGTGGATACGCAGTATTTT.

The chain couples TRBV7-2 to TRBJ2-5; no clear D gene. Germline V CDR1 and CDR2: SGHTA, FQGNSA. The CDR3 runs to 13 residues. Trimming removed 1 base at V and 10 bases at J, with 13 bases between. CDR3 nucleotides: TGTGCCAGCAGCTTAGATCTCGGAGTGGGCCAGTACTTC. Translation: CASSLDLGVGQYF.

V is TRBV6-5 and J is TRBJ2-7, with D maybe TRBD1 (6 bases). Germline assignment: CDR1 MNHEY and CDR2 SVGAGI. Trimming left V 5 bases short and J 7 bases short, with 15 bases between. This CDR3 is built from 13 residues. The CDR3 DNA follows: TGTGCCAGCAGTGCAGGGTCAGGGGAGGAGCAGTACTTC. Translation: CASSAGSGEEQYF.

The chain recombines TRBV14 with TRBJ2-1; 7 nucleotides line up with TRBD1. The J segment lost 3 bases and the V segment lost 7 bases, leaving 9 bases of the junction unmatched. Germline CDR1 SGHDN, CDR2 FVKESK. CDR3 length equals 15 residues. CDR3 in DNA: TGTGCCAGCACCTCCGGGACAGAGATCTACAATGAGCAGTTCTTC. Translated: CASTSGTEIYNEQFF. The full variable domain, with the rest looked up from reference TRBV14 and TRBJ2-1, is EAGVTQFPSHSVIEKGQTVTLRCDPISGHDNLYWYRRVMGKEIKFLLHFVKESKQDESGMPNNRFLAERTGGTYSTLKVQPAELEDSGVYFCASTSGTEIYNEQFFGPGTRLTVL.

The V gene is TRBV5-1, the J gene TRBJ2-5; D is unclear. In germline, CDR1 is SGHRS, CDR2 YFSETQ. The V and J ends lost 4 bases and 1 base respectively, with 17 bases between them. The CDR3 sequence is 16 residues long. The CDR3 protein is CASSKPDGPSQETQYF. CDR3 DNA: TGCGCCAGCAGCAAACCGGACGGACCTTCCCAAGAGACCCAGTACTTC.

The J gene is TRBJ2-3, the V gene TRBV19; 10 bases map to TRBD2. This CDR3 is 13 amino acids long. V trimming: 10 bases; J trimming: 5 bases; junction bases outside the gene matches: 6. Germline loops: CDR1 LNHDA, CDR2 SQIVND (reference sequence). CDR3 DNA: TGTGCCACCAGGACTAGCGGTAAAGATACGCAGTATTTT. It translates to CATRTSGKDTQYF.